The present T cell receptor beta chain was sequenced within a study of cytomegalovirus exposure and HLA in healthy donors. Background on the study: T cells numbering about 180 million yielded some 100 million unique TCR beta sequences in an earlier analysis. Study-wide results and caveats: Specificity for CMV antigens was confirmed in vitro for a few of the CMV-associated chains. A later analysis showed TCR association rates differing by HLA locus, peaking at DRB1 and lowest at HLA-C. Cytomegalovirus-associated status was assigned to some 180 TCR beta chains.

Amplification used 60 Vbeta primers and 13 Jbeta primers. Some clones are missing from TCRdb's copy, which holds only in-frame ones; the method was immunoSEQ multiplex PCR. Counted here are roughly 100,000 clones, 55% to 75% occurring once; the ten biggest clones make up around 3.5%. On this clone: Its antigen is unknown.

J was trimmed by 2 bases and V by 4 bases; bases with no gene match: 8. The CDR3 runs to 15 residues. Germline V gene data show CDR1 as SQVTM and CDR2 as ANQGSEA. This clonotype originated in a man aged 55-75 years in good health and CMV-seronegative. Sequencing was done on a sample of PBMCs. The rearrangement joins TRBV29-1 to TRBJ1-1; 9 bases fit TRBD1. The CDR3 protein is CSVVGQGSSNTEAFF. The CDR3 DNA is TGCAGCGTTGTGGGACAGGGTTCCTCAAACACTGAAGCTTTCTTT.